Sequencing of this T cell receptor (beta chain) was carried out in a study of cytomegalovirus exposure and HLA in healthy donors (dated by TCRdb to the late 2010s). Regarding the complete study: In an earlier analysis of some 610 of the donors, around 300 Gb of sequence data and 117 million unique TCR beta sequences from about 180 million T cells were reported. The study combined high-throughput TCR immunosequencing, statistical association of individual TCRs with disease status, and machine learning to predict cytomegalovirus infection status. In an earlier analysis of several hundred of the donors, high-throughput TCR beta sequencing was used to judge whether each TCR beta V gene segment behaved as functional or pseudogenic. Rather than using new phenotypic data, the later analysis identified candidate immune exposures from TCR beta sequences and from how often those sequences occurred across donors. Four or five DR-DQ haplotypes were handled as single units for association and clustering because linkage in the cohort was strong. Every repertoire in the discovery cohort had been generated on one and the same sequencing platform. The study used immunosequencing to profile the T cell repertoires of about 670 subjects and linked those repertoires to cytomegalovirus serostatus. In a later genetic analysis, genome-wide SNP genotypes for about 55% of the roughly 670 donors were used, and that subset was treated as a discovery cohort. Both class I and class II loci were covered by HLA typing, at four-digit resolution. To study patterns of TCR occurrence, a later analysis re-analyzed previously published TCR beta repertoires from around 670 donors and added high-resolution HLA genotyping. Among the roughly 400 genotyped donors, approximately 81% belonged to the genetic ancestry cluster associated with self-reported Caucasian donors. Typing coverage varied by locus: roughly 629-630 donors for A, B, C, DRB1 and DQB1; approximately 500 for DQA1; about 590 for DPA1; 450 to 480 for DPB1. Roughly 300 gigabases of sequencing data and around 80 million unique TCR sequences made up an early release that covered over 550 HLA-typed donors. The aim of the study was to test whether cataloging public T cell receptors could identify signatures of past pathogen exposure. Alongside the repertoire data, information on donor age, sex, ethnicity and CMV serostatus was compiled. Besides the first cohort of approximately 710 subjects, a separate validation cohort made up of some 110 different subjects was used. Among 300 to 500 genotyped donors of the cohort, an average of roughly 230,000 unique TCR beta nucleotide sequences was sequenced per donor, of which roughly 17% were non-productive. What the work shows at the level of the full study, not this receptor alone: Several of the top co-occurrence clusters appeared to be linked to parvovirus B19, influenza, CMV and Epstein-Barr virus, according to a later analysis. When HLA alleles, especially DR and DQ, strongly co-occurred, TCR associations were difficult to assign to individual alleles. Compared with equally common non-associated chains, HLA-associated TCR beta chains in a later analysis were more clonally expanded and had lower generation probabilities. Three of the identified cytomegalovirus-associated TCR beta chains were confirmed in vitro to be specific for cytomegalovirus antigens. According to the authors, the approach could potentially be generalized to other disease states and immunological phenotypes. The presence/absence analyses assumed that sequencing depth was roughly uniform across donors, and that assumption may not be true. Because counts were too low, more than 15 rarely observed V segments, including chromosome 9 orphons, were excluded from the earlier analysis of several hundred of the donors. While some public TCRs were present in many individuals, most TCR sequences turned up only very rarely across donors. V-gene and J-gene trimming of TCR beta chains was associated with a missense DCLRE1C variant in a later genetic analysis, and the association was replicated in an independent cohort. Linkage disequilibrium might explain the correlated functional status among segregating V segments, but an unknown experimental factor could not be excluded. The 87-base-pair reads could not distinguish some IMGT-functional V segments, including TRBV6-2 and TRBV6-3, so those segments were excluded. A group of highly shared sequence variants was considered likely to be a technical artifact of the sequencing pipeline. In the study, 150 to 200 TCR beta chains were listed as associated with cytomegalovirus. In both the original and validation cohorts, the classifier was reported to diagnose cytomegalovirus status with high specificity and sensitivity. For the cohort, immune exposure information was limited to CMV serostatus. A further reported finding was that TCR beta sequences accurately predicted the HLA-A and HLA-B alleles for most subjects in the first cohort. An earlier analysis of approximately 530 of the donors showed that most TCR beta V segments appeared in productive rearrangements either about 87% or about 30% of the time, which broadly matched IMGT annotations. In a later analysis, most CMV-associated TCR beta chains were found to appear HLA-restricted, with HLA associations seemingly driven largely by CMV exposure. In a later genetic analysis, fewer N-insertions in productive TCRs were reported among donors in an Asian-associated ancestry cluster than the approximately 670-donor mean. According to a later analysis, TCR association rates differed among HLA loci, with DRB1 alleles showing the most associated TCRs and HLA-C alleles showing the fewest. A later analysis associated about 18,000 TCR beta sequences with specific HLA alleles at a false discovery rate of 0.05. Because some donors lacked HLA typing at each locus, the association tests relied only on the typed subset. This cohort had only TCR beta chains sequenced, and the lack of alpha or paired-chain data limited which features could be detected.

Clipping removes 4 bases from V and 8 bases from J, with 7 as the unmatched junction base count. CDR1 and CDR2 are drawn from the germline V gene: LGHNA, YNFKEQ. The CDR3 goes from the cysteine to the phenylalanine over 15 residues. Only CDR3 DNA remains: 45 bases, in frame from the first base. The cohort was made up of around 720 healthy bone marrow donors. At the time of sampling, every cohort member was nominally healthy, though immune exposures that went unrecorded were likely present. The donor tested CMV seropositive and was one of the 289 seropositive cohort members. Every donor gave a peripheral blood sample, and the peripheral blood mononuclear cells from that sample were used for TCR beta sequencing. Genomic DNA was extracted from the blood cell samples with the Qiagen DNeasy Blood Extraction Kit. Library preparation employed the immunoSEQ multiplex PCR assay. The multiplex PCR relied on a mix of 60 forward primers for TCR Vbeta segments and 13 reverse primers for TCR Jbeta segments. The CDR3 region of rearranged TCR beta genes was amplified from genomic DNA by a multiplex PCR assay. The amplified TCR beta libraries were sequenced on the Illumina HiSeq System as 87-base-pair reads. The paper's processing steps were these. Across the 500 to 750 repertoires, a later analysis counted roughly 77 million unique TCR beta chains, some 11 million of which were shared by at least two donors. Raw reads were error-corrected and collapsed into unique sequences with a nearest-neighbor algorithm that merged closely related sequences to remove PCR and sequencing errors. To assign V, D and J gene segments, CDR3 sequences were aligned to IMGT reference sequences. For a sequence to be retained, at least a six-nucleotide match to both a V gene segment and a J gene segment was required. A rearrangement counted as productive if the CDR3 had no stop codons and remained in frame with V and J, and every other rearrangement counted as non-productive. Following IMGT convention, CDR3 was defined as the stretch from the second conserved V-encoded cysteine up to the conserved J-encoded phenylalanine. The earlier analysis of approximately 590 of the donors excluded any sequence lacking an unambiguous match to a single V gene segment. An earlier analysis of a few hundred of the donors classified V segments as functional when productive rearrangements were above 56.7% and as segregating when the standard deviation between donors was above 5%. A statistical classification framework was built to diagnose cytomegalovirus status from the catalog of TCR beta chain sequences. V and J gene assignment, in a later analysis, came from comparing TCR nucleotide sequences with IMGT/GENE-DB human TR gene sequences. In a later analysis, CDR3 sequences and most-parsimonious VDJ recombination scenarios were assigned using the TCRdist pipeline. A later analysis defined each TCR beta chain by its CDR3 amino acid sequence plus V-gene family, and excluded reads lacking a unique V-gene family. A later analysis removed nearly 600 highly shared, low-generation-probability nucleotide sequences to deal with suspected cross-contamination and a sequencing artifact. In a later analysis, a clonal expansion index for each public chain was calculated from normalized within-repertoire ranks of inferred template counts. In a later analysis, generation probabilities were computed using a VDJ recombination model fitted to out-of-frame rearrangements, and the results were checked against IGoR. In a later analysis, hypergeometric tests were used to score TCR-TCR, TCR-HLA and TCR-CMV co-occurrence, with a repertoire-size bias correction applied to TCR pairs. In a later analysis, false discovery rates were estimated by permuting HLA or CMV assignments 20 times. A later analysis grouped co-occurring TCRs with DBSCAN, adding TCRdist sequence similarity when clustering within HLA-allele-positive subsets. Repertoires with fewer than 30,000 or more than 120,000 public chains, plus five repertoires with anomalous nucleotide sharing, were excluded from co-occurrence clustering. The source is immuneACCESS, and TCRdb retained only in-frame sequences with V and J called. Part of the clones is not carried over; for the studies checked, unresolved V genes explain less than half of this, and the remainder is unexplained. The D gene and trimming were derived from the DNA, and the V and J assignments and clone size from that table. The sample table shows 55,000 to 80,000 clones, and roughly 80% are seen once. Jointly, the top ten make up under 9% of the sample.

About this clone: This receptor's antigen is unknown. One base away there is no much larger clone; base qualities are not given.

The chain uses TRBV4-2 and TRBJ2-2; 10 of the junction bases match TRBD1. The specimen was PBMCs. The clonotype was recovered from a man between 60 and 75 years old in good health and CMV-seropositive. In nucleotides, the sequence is TGTGCCAGCAGCCTTCGACAGGGGGCTCTTGGGGAGCTGTTTTTT. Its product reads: CASSLRQGALGELFF.